This record concerns one TCR beta chain sequence. The junction shows a germline mismatch at one end, possibly a read error. This CDR3 region has 11 residues. Germline values: CDR1 SEHNR, CDR2 FQNEAQ (reference sequence). This specimen belongs to a study of control samples from healthy donors and cancer patients. Profiled with immunoSEQ multiplex PCR; TCRdb holds only in-frame clones, not every one. In the table there are 100,000 to 150,000 clones, around nine tenths of which are singletons. The sequenced sample was blood. This receptor was taken from a man between 18 and 29 years old in good health. J is TRBJ2-5 and V is TRBV7-9, with D perhaps matching TRBD1 or TRBD2 (5 bases each). CDR3 sequence: CASSIDSQADF. Here the CDR3 DNA reads TGTGCCAGCAGCATTGACAGCCAAGCGGACTTC.